These T cell receptor beta chains were read from a single sample in a study of T cells in Graves' hyperthyroidism and ophthalmopathy. One entry per CDR3 protein results from TCRdb running MiXCR on the multiplex PCR reads. There are nearly 600,000 distinct CDR3 sequences in the sample; 14% occur only once, and roughly 6.9% lies in the top ten. Sample: blood. The receptors come from a woman under 30 with Graves' ophthalmopathy. Both conserved end residues are part of each CDR3. A D gene is named only where the DNA matches it firmly. Clone size is given for some rows only: seen once, a few or many times, or a class if the clone is expanded.

v_gene	abundance	j_gene	d_gene	CDR3aa	CDR3nt
TRBV2	many	TRBJ2-7	TRBD2	CASSEEAGNEQYF	TGTGCCAGCAGTGAAGAAGCGGGGAACGAGCAGTACTTC
TRBV20-1	many	TRBJ2-1	TRBD2	CSARRTSGQFF	TGCAGTGCTAGAAGGACTAGCGGGCAGTTCTTC
TRBV4-3	few	TRBJ1-5	.	CASSQDRAGSNQPQHF	TGCGCCAGCAGCCAAGATCGGGCAGGTAGCAATCAGCCCCAGCATTTT
TRBV5-1	few	TRBJ1-6	.	CASSLVRENTLHF	TGCGCCAGCAGCTTGGTGCGGGAGAACACCCTCCACTTT
TRBV7-8	.	TRBJ1-2	.	CASSPGRQLNYGYTF	TGTGCCAGCAGCCCAGGGAGACAGCTTAACTATGGCTACACCTTC
TRBV2	.	TRBJ2-3	TRBD2	CASSPTSGSRADTQYF	TGTGCCAGCTCACCGACTAGCGGGAGTCGGGCAGATACGCAGTATTTT
TRBV7-9	many	TRBJ2-1	.	CASSSWRATVGVNEQFF	TGTGCCAGCAGCTCCTGGAGGGCCACGGTGGGTGTCAATGAGCAGTTCTTC
TRBV5-1	many	TRBJ2-7	TRBD2	CASSLGTSGSLYEQYF	TGCGCCAGCAGCTTGGGGACTAGCGGGAGTCTCTACGAGCAGTACTTC
TRBV4-3	few	TRBJ2-1	.	CASSQVVGNEQFF	TGCGCCAGCAGCCAAGTAGTGGGGAATGAGCAGTTCTTC
TRBV12-3/TRBV12-4	many	TRBJ2-3	.	CASRAEDTQYF	TGTGCCAGCAGGGCCGAAGATACGCAGTATTTT
TRBV20-1	many	TRBJ2-7	.	CSARNLARFDEQYF	TGCAGTGCTAGAAACCTAGCGCGATTCGACGAGCAGTACTTC
TRBV7-6	.	TRBJ1-3	.	CASSSRHRGLRNTIYF	TGTGCCAGCAGTTCCCGACATAGGGGATTAAGAAACACCATATATTTT
TRBV30	many	TRBJ2-1	.	CAWTALVYNEQFF	TGTGCCTGGACGGCGCTAGTTTACAATGAGCAGTTCTTC
TRBV5-4	.	TRBJ1-3	.	CASSLAPGNSGNTIYF	TGTGCCAGCAGCTTGGCCCCCGGGAACTCTGGAAACACCATATATTTT
TRBV2	many	TRBJ2-7	.	CASCVSYEQYF	TGTGCCAGCTGTGTGTCTTACGAGCAGTACTTC
TRBV20-1	many	TRBJ2-1	.	CSARPRERLSYNEQFF	TGCAGTGCTAGACCAAGGGAGCGCCTGTCCTACAATGAGCAGTTCTTC
TRBV2	many	TRBJ1-5	.	CASEPGHSLNQPQHF	TGTGCCAGCGAACCGGGACACTCCCTCAATCAGCCCCAGCATTTT
TRBV7-9	.	TRBJ2-2	TRBD2	CASSPSIAGGAGELFF	TGTGCCAGCAGCCCCTCAATAGCGGGAGGGGCCGGGGAGCTGTTTTTT
TRBV19	.	TRBJ1-2	.	CASSPTSRPYGYTF	TGTGCCAGTAGTCCCACCTCCCGACCCTATGGCTACACCTTC
TRBV5-6	few	TRBJ2-5	.	CASSSNVLRRETQYF	TGTGCCAGCAGCTCAAACGTCCTAAGGAGAGAGACCCAGTACTTC